This T cell receptor (beta chain) is drawn from a study of Graves' ophthalmopathy and Graves' hyperthyroidism. Study as a whole: Peripheral blood was obtained at first diagnosis, ahead of any treatment. General observations from the study: Most thyroid clonotypes with frequency above 0.001 were detected in blood too.

Amplification from RNA transcripts yielded the TCR beta CDR3 regions. An opening RT-PCR round employed HTBI primers and preceded a second-round multiplex PCR. One entry per CDR3 protein results from TCRdb running MiXCR on the multiplex PCR reads. The sample lists 300,000 to 400,000 distinct CDR3 sequences, 17% seen once, with approximately 13% in the top ten. Other autoimmune diseases, uncontrolled infections, pregnancy or lactation ruled patients out of participation. PBMCs stemmed from 10 ml of fresh peripheral blood. For this clonotype: What it recognizes is unknown.

The V and J ends lost 4 bases and 0 bases respectively, with 14 bases between them. The CDR3 is made up of 15 amino acids. CDR1 is SGHRS and CDR2 is YFSETQ in the germline V gene. J is TRBJ2-7 and V is TRBV5-1; the D is unclear. This receptor was taken from an adult man with Graves' ophthalmopathy. What was sequenced was peripheral blood. The CDR3: CASSIDSFSSYEQYF. The CDR3 nucleotides are TGCGCCAGCAGCATCGACTCCTTCAGCTCCTACGAGCAGTACTTC.